This TCR beta chain was documented in a study of cytomegalovirus exposure and HLA in healthy donors. Points from the study as a whole: According to reports, the classifier identified cytomegalovirus status with high specificity and sensitivity. The authors judged a highly shared variant cluster likely a sequencing artifact.

It was with 60 Vbeta and 13 Jbeta primers that the PCR ran. Clones were read by immunoSEQ multiplex PCR, and TCRdb kept only the in-frame ones, dropping some. In the table there are roughly 80,000 clones, about four fifths of which are singletons. Trimming left V 6 bases short and J 2 bases short, with 17 bases between. Germline V lookup: CDR1 MDHEN, CDR2 SYDVKM. The length of the CDR3 is 15 residues. For this clone: Its antigen is currently unknown.

This chain links TRBV28 with TRBJ2-7; tentative D call: TRBD2 (5 bases). The sequenced sample was PBMCs. The clonotype originates from a woman aged 25 to 45 in good health and CMV-seronegative. The CDR3 nucleotides read TGTGCCAGCAGCCAAGGACTGGCCCCTACCTACGAGCAGTACTTC. Its protein is CASSQGLAPTYEQYF. The full variable domain, rest sourced from reference TRBV28 and TRBJ2-7, is DVKVTQSSRYLVKRTGEKVFLECVQDMDHENMFWYRQDPGLGLRLIYFSYDVKMKEKGDIPEGYSVSREKKERFSLILESASTNQTSMYLCASSQGLAPTYEQYFGPGTRLTVT.